The clone carrying this TCR beta chain was recorded only once. Antigen specificity is unknown. Here the CDR3 omits its conserved ending phenylalanine or tryptophan, so a read error is the likely source. Noted time point: patch test 3, about 24 weeks after DPC sensitization. The treatment is: therapeutic diphenylcyclopropenone sensitization with weekly scalp DPC. From whole blood left unfractionated, total RNA was extracted. Trimming removed 7 bases from V and 0 bases from J; junction bases left unmatched: 5. The CDR3 runs 15 residues. Germline lookup yields CDR1 LNHDA and CDR2 SQIVND (reference sequence). This sample was included in a study of human T cells and chemical hapten exposure. Study in general: A patient group, mainly female, showed alopecia areata, totalis or universalis.

The library gave individual cDNA molecules unique molecular identifiers. TCRdb processed the RACE reads anew with MiXCR; each CDR3 protein has one entry. This table holds some 38,000 distinct CDR3 sequences, over 7.5% found once. Overall study results and limits: There was a positive correlation between PT1 expanded TCR counts and patch test score. With alopecia, donors may have immune responses unlike healthy people's.

The specimen comprised whole blood, sampled in connection with sensitization to the hapten diphenylcyclopropenone (DPC). The receptor was derived from a man aged 45-65 years with alopecia areata. Some clones in this sample may be carry-over from other donors' samples. The V call is TRBV19, the J call TRBJ2-2; 7 bases match TRBD1. The CDR3: CASTIQGANTGELFS. For the CDR3, the DNA is TGTGCCAGTACCATCCAGGGGGCGAACACCGGGGAGCTGTTTTCT.